This T cell receptor (beta chain) stems from a study of blood T cell repertoires in COVID-19. Germline V CDR1 and CDR2: WSHSY, SAAADI. The germline V and J ends were trimmed by 4 bases and 7 bases, with 14 bases remaining between them. The CDR3 runs 15 residues. This clone was seen only a few times. The protocol was immunoSEQ multiplex PCR, while the TCRdb copy is restricted to in-frame clones and leaves out a portion. The sample has some 300,000 clones, about 82% seen once. Sequenced material: peripheral blood. The sequence was obtained from a woman in her forties or fifties with active or convalescent COVID-19. The rearrangement links TRBV10-2 to TRBJ1-6, with D possibly TRBD1 on 6 matching bases. The CDR3 DNA is TGCGCCAGCAGTGCCCTACAGGGATGGAATTCACCCCTCCACTTT. It codes for CASSALQGWNSPLHF.